This passage covers 26 T cell receptor beta chains from one sample sequenced in a study of CXCR3-negative and CXCR3-positive naive CD8 T cells. The authors prepared UMI-labeled TRB cDNA libraries by 5' RACE. Reanalyzing the 5' RACE reads, TCRdb keeps one entry per CDR3 protein, without DNA. The table for this sample gives some 50,000 distinct CDR3 sequences. The material sequenced was naive CXCR3- CD8+ T cells from blood. Subset of the sample: CD45RO-CCR7+CD27+CD95- naive CD8+ T cells lacking CXCR3 (TNR3-). The receptors shown here come from a human donor in good health. Some clones in this sample may be carry-over from other donors' samples.

The chain has TRBV12-3 or TRBV12-4 and TRBJ1-2; TCRdb names TRBD1, which stays unverified in the absence of DNA. The CDR3 covers 15 residues. CDR3 region: CASSHPGQGNYGYTF.

CDR3 sequence reads: CSARDSLSGSSGNEQFF. The gene calls are TRBV20-1 and TRBJ2-1; TCRdb's D call of TRBD1 is untestable without DNA. This CDR3 comprises 17 residues. CDR1 and CDR2 from the germline V gene are DFQATT and SNEGSKA (reference sequence).

This sequence joins TRBV9 and TRBJ2-1; no DNA is available, so the TRBD2 call from TCRdb remains unchecked. Germline assignment: CDR1 SGDLS and CDR2 YYNGEE. The CDR3 length is 15 residues. The CDR3 loop reads CASSVVEEGLDEQFF. Complete variable domain (other parts from reference TRBV9 and TRBJ2-1): DSGVTQTPKHLITATGQRVTLRCSPRSGDLSVYWYQQSLDQGLQFLIQYYNGEERAKGNILERFSAQQFPDLHSELNLSSLELGDSALYFCASSVVEEGLDEQFFGPGTRLTVL.

The V call is TRBV29-1, the J call TRBJ2-7. This CDR3 spans 13 amino acids. CDR1 SQVTM and CDR2 ANQGSEA come from the germline V gene. The CDR3 is CSVVGQARYEQYF.

The chain uses TRBV15 and TRBJ2-3; TCRdb lists TRBD2, though no DNA is available to test this call. The V gene's germline CDR1 is LNHNV and CDR2 YYDKDF (reference sequence). The CDR3 is made up of 15 amino acids. The CDR3 protein is CATSSQRRAPDTQYF.

J is TRBJ2-7 and V is TRBV12-3 or TRBV12-4; the TCRdb call, TRBD1, lacks DNA for checking. The CDR3 contains 14 residues. The chain's CDR3 is CASSLWTVSVEQYF.

V gene TRBV6-4 combines with J gene TRBJ1-5. The CDR3 consists of 15 residues. Germline V gene lookup returns CDR1 MRHNA and CDR2 SNTAGT. CDR3 loop: CASSPRGGGNQPQHF.

The chain links TRBV25-1 to TRBJ2-7. CDR3 length equals 15 residues. Germline loops: CDR1 MGHDK, CDR2 SYGVNS. The CDR3 protein is CASSATLGLTYEQYF.

This sequence joins TRBV6-6 and TRBJ1-1; TCRdb selects TRBD1, and the lack of DNA leaves this call unchecked. Germline V gene lookup returns CDR1 MNHNY and CDR2 SVGAGI (reference sequence). This CDR3 is 13 amino acids long. The CDR3 spells CASSIQGAPEAFF.

The V gene is TRBV2, the J gene TRBJ2-5; TCRdb picks TRBD1, but there is no DNA to check that call. The CDR3 loop spans 13 amino acids. From germline, CDR1 is SNHLY and CDR2 FYNNEI. CDR3 sequence: CASIGTGEETQYF.

The CDR3 loop reads CASSKGGLPGYEQFF. The genes are TRBV21-1 and TRBJ2-1; TCRdb's assignment of TRBD2 cannot be checked, as there is no DNA. TRBV21-1 is labeled a pseudogene. This CDR3 region has 15 residues.

This chain joins TRBV5-4 and TRBJ2-1; TCRdb indicates TRBD1, and absent DNA this call remains unverified. This CDR3 region has 15 residues. The germline gives CDR1 SGHNT, CDR2 YYREEE (reference sequence). The CDR3 region is CASSLDGQGVGEQFF.

The V and J genes are TRBV5-1 and TRBJ2-1; the D call of TRBD2 rests on TCRdb alone, since no DNA is present to check it. The CDR3 has 13 residues. CDR1 SGHRS and CDR2 YFSETQ come from the germline V gene. The CDR3 reads CASRYPSYNEQFF.

The J gene is TRBJ2-1, the V gene TRBV29-1; TCRdb proposes TRBD2, but this gene call is untestable without DNA. There are 15 residues in the CDR3. The germline V gene has CDR1 SQVTM and CDR2 ANQGSEA. The CDR3 sequence: CSVEDPAGVYNEQFF.

This chain connects TRBV6-5 to TRBJ2-7; TCRdb gives TRBD1 as the D gene, but with no DNA this cannot be confirmed. CDR3 length: 13 residues. The V gene's germline CDR1 is MNHEY and CDR2 SVGAGI. CDR3 residues: CASGGDNHYEQYF.

The chain joins TRBV28 to TRBJ2-1; TCRdb lists TRBD2, though no DNA is available to test this call. The CDR3 contains 13 residues. Germline values: CDR1 MDHEN, CDR2 SYDVKM. CDR3 in amino acids: CVSGLATYNEQFF.

The chain is built from TRBV7-9 and TRBJ2-7; TCRdb proposes TRBD2, but this gene call is untestable without DNA. The germline V gene has CDR1 SEHNR and CDR2 FQNEAQ (reference sequence). The length of the CDR3 is 18 residues. The CDR3 is CASSPDRVLAGAVYEQYF.

The CDR3 loop reads CASSEQINTDTQYF. The chain has TRBV28 and TRBJ2-3. Germline CDR1 MDHEN, CDR2 SYDVKM. The CDR3 is 14 amino acids.

The chain couples TRBV11-2 to TRBJ2-2; TCRdb indicates TRBD1, and absent DNA this call remains unverified. This CDR3 region has 14 residues. Per germline, CDR1 SGHAT and CDR2 FQNNGV. CDR3 loop: CASNKGAETGELFF.

The V and J genes are TRBV2 and TRBJ2-3; without DNA, the TCRdb call of TRBD1 cannot be checked. CDR1 and CDR2 from the germline V gene are SNHLY and FYNNEI. The CDR3 is made up of 16 amino acids. CDR3 protein: CASSLGTGTYTDTQYF.

The genes are TRBV29-1 and TRBJ2-7; there is no DNA to check the TCRdb D call of TRBD2. CDR1 and CDR2 (germline): SQVTM, ANQGSEA. The CDR3 length is 13 residues. The CDR3 is CSVAGPISYEQYF.

The chain recombines TRBV7-3 with TRBJ2-5; the TCRdb D gene call, TRBD1, has no DNA to confirm it. In germline, CDR1 is SGHTA, CDR2 FQGTGA. This CDR3 is built from 14 residues. This CDR3 reads CASSRTGGEETQYF.

The gene calls are TRBV28 and TRBJ2-7; TCRdb gives TRBD1 as the D gene, but with no DNA this cannot be confirmed. Germline assignment: CDR1 MDHEN and CDR2 SYDVKM. CDR3 length: 14 amino acids. The CDR3 sequence is CASSPLTDTYEQYF.

V usage is TRBV5-5 and J usage is TRBJ1-4; the TCRdb D gene call, TRBD1, has no DNA to confirm it. Germline V gives CDR1 SGHKS, CDR2 YYEKEE (reference sequence). The CDR3 extends over 14 amino acids. CDR3: CASSFRGGNEKLFF.

The rearrangement joins TRBV7-3 to TRBJ2-2; TCRdb proposes TRBD1, but this gene call is untestable without DNA. The CDR3 is made up of 15 amino acids. Germline V gene data show CDR1 as SGHTA and CDR2 as FQGTGA. CDR3 sequence reads: CASSPQGRNTGELFF.

V is TRBV7-6 and J is TRBJ2-2. The CDR3 has 15 amino acids. Germline CDR1 and CDR2: SGHVS and FNYEAQ. This chain's CDR3 is CASSDVEADTGELFF.